This record looks at one T cell receptor (beta chain) sequence and its context. This receptor's antigen is unknown. No much larger clone is present one base from it, and per-base qualities are unavailable. Other DNA sequences from this sample encode an identical CDR3 as well. This sample was included in a study of blood T cell repertoires in COVID-19 (dated by TCRdb to the early 2020s). Concerning the study at large: Collaborator samples came from the United States, Italy and Spain and covered acute and convalescent phases of COVID-19. The prospective study material was composed of cDNA or gDNA derived from T cells, B-cell-depleted T cells, or PBMCs. The dataset comprised deeply sampled blood TCRbeta repertoires from subjects exposed to, actively infected with, or recovered from COVID-19. The repertoires were released in a freely available public database meant as a resource for research on the immune response to SARS-CoV-2. Samples were obtained from the ongoing ImmuneRACE study (first 160 participants) and from approximately 1,200 subjects provided by 6 global collaborators. Sample metadata almost always included a de-identified subject ID, COVID-19 status, age in years and sex. HLA class I and class II types, where available, came from metadata supplied by the sample provider rather than from assay-based typing. The investigation overall reported the following: Clinical and demographic metadata were provided uncurated, with the amount varying by source and participant.

TCRbeta CDR3 regions were amplified from genomic DNA by means of the immunoSEQ Assay, a bias-controlled multiplex PCR. Turning to the authors' computational methods: The number of nucleated cells in each sample was estimated from the amplification of reference gene primers within the assay. Sequence reads were collapsed and filtered to measure the absolute abundance of every unique TCRbeta CDR3 rearrangement. Productive Simpson clonality was computed per sample as the square root of Simpson's diversity index over productive rearrangements. TCRdb stores this immuneACCESS table with in-frame sequences only. Part of the clones is absent; in the studies checked, under half of the shortfall reflects unresolved V genes, and no reason is known for the rest. The DNA was the basis for D and trimming; V, J and clone size are from that table. This sample has over 150,000 clones in its table, and over 60% of those were observed once. The ten biggest clones cover less than 30% of the sample.

Collaborating institutions collected whole blood in K2EDTA tubes following their own protocols. For TCRbeta analysis, collaborators shipped samples as frozen whole blood, isolated PBMCs, or DNA extracted from either of those sample types. From a lookup of the germline V gene (reference sequence), CDR1 and CDR2 are LNHDA and SQIVND. V loses 3 bases at its end and J loses 3 bases; junction bases beyond the gene matches: 1. From its cysteine to its phenylalanine, the CDR3 spans 13 amino acids. Of the read, only the CDR3 DNA is kept; its 39 bases are in frame from base 1. The chain was built from TRBV19 and TRBJ2-7, and TRBD2 matches 8 of the central bases. Sequenced sample: peripheral blood. This TCR was recovered from a woman aged 70-85 years with acute or convalescent COVID-19. CDR3 sequence: CASSMGLVYEQYF. At the DNA level, the sequence is TGTGCCAGTAGTATGGGACTAGTCTACGAGCAGTACTTC.